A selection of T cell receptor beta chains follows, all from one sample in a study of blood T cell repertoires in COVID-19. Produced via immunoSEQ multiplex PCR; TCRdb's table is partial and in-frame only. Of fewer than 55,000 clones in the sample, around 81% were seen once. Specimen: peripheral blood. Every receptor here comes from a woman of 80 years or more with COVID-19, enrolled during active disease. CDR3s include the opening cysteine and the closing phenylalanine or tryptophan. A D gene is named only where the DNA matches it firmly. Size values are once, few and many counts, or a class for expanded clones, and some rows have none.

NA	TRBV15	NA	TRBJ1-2	TGTGCCACCAGCAGAGATCTGGTAGTAGACTATGGCTACACCTTC	CATSRDLVVDYGYTF
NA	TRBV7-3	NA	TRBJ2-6	TGTGCCACCACCTCGGGGGCTGGGGCCAACGTCCTGACTTTC	CATTSGAGANVLTF
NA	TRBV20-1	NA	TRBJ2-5	TGCAGTGCTAGTTTTCAGGGTAGTCAAGAGACCCAGTACTTC	CSASFQGSQETQYF
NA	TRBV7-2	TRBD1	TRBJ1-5	TGTGCCAGCAGCTCAAAGAACAGGGGCGGCAATCAGCCCCAGCATTTT	CASSSKNRGGNQPQHF
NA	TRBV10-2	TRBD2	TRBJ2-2	TGCGCCAGCAGTACCTTAGCGGGAGGGCCGGCCGGGGAGCTGTTTTTT	CASSTLAGGPAGELFF
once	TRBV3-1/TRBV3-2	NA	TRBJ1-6	TGTGCCAGCAGCGAGCAGCAGACTTATAATTCACCCCTCCACTTT	CASSEQQTYNSPLHF
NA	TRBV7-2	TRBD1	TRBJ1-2	TGTGCCAGCAGCTCCTCCGGGACAGGGACTTATGGCTACACCTTC	CASSSSGTGTYGYTF
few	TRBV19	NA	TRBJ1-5	TGTGCCAGTAGTATAAGAGGGGACTATAGCAATCAGCCCCAGCATTTT	CASSIRGDYSNQPQHF
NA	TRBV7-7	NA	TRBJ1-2	TGTGCTAGCAGCTTAACTTCGAGCCACGCTGACTATGGCTACACCTTC	CASSLTSSHADYGYTF
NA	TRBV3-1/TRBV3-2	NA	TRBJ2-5	TGTGCCAGCACCGCACGGGGAGCGGATAAGACCCAGTACTTC	CASTARGADKTQYF
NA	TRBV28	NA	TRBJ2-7	TGTGCCAGCAAGGACGACGGGGAAGTCTCCTACGAGCAGTACTTC	CASKDDGEVSYEQYF
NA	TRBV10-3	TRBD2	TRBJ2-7	TGTGCCTCCGGACTAGGTGTCGAGCAGTACTTC	CASGLGVEQYF
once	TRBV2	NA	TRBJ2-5	TGTGCCAGCAGTGAATGGCGGGAAGAGACCCAGTACTTC	CASSEWREETQYF
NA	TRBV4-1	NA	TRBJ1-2	TGCGCCAGCAGCCAAGATCGGGTCCCGCGGGGCTACACCTTC	CASSQDRVPRGYTF
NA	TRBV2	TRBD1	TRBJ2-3	TGTGCCAGCATTCTAACCGGGACAGGGGGCACAGATACGCAGTATTTT	CASILTGTGGTDTQYF
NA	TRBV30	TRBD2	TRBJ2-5	TGTGCACGGAGAGAGGGAGGGGAAGAGACCCAGTACTTC	CARREGGEETQYF
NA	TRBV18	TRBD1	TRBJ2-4	TGTGCCAGCTCACCCGGACAGGTCGAAAACATTCAGTACTTC	CASSPGQVENIQYF
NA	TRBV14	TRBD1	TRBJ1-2	TGTGCCAGCAGCCAAGATAGGACAGGCTCGGGCTACACCTTC	CASSQDRTGSGYTF
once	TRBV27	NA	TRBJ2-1	TGTGCCAGCAACTTAGCGGCCTCCTACAATGAGCAGTTCTTC	CASNLAASYNEQFF
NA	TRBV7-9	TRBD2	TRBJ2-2	TGTGCCAGCCTCAGGGAGGGAATAACCGGGGAGCTGTTTTTT	CASLREGITGELFF
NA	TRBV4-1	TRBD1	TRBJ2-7	TGCGCCAGCAGCCAAGATACAGGGGGTATGCTGAACGAGCAGTACTTC	CASSQDTGGMLNEQYF
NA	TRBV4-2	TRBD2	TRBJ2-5	TGTGCCAGCAGTCTTAGCGCTAGCGGGATGATGGAGACCCAGTACTTC	CASSLSASGMMETQYF
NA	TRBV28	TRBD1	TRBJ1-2	TGTGCCAGCAGTCCCATCCCGGGACAGGGGGTACGCTACACCTTC	CASSPIPGQGVRYTF
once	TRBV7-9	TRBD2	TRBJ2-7	TGTGCCAGCAGCTCTCAGCGGGAGTGGCACTACGAGCAGTACTTC	CASSSQREWHYEQYF
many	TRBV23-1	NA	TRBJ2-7	TGCGCCAGCACTACCCTTTTCGAGCAGTACTTC	CASTTLFEQYF
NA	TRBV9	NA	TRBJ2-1	TGTGCCAGCAGCGTAGCTACTGGGCCTTACAATGAGCAGTTCTTC	CASSVATGPYNEQFF
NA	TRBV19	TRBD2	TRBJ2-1	TGTGCCAGTAGTACTAGCGGGAGCCCCTACAATGAGCAGTTCTTC	CASSTSGSPYNEQFF
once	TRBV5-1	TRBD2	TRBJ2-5	TGCGCCAGCAGCTTGGCCGCGGCGGGAGGTAGAGAGACCCAGTACTTC	CASSLAAAGGRETQYF
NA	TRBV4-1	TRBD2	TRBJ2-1	TGCGCCAGCAGCCAAGAAAGGCGGGAGAAGTACAATGAGCAGTTCTTC	CASSQERREKYNEQFF
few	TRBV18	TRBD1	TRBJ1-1	TGTGCCAGCTCACCGACAGGGATTAATGCTGAAGCTTTCTTT	CASSPTGINAEAFF
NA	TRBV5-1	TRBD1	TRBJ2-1	TGCGCCAGCAGCTTGGGACAGGGCAATGAGCAGTTCTTC	CASSLGQGNEQFF
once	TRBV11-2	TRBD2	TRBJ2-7	TGTGCCAGTACGGGACTAGCGGGAGGGCCCTACGAGCAGTACTTC	CASTGLAGGPYEQYF
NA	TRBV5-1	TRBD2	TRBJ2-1	TGCGCCAGCAGCTTACGCACAATAGCGGGAGTGGGCTCCAATGAGCAGTTCTTC	CASSLRTIAGVGSNEQFF
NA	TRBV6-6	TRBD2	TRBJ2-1	TGTGCCAGCAGCGGGACTAGCGGCGGCTCCTACAATGAGCAGTTCTTC	CASSGTSGGSYNEQFF
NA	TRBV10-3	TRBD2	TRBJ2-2	TGTGCCATCAGTGAGCTAGCGGGAGGTTCCGCCGGGGAGCTGTTTTTT	CAISELAGGSAGELFF
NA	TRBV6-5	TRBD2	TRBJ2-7	TGTGCCAGCAGTTACAAAACTAGCGGGGCCTACGGGCAGTACTTC	CASSYKTSGAYGQYF
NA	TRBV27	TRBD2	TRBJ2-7	TGTGCCAGCAGTTTACGGGGGAGGGCCGAGAACGAGCAGTACTTC	CASSLRGRAENEQYF
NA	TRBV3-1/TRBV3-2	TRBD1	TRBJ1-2	TGTGCCAGCAGCTCCCCCGGACAGGGAAACTATGGCTACACCTTC	CASSSPGQGNYGYTF
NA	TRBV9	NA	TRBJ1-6	TGTGCCAGCAGCGTCGATAGGGGGAATTCACCCCTCCACTTT	CASSVDRGNSPLHF
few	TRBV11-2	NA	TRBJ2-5	TGTGCCAGCAGCTTCTTGGGACTGCCGGAGACCCAGTACTTC	CASSFLGLPETQYF
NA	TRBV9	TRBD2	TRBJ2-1	TGTGCCAGCAGCGTAGCTAGCGGGATGGTAAGGGAGCAGTTCTTC	CASSVASGMVREQFF
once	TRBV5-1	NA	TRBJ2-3	TGCGCCAGCAGCTTGTTCGGGATCCGCACAGATACGCAGTATTTT	CASSLFGIRTDTQYF
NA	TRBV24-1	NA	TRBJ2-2	TGTGCCACCAGCAGGGCCAACACCGGGGAGCTGTTTTTT	CATSRANTGELFF
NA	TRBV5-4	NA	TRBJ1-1	TGTGCCAGCAGCTTGGCTGGCAGGAACACTGAAGCTTTCTTT	CASSLAGRNTEAFF
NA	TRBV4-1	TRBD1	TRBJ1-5	TGCGCCAGCAGCCAAGGGGGACAGATTAGCAATCAGCCCCAGCATTTT	CASSQGGQISNQPQHF
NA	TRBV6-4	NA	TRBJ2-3	TGTGCCAGCAGGGTACAGCCCCACACAGATACGCAGTATTTT	CASRVQPHTDTQYF
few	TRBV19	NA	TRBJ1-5	TGTGCCAGTAGTATAGTACAGCTCAATCAGCCCCAGCATTTT	CASSIVQLNQPQHF
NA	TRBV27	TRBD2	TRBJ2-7	TGTGCCAGCAGTACCTTGTCAGGACTAGACTACGAGCAGTACTTC	CASSTLSGLDYEQYF
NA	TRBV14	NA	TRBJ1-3	TGTGCCAGCAGCCAGACGAGGGCGGGCTGGGGAAACACCATATATTTT	CASSQTRAGWGNTIYF
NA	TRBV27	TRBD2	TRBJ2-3	TGTGCCAGCAGTTTTAGCGGGAGAAGTGATACGCAGTATTTT	CASSFSGRSDTQYF
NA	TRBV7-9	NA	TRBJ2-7	TGTGCCAGCAGCTTAGGGGGCACCTACGAGCAGTACTTC	CASSLGGTYEQYF
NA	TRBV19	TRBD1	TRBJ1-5	TGTGCCAGTAGTATTACCCGGGGGGGACAGGGCACTCAGCCCCAGCATTTT	CASSITRGGQGTQPQHF
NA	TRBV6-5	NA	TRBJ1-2	TGTGCCAGCAGTTCTGACAGGAGATATGGCTACACCTTC	CASSSDRRYGYTF
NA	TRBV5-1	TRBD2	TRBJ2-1	TGCGCCACCAGAGCGGGAGGGCTCAATGAGCAGTTCTTC	CATRAGGLNEQFF
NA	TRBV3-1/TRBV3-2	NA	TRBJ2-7	TGTGCCAGCAGCCGTACAGGCCTTTACGAGCAGTACTTC	CASSRTGLYEQYF
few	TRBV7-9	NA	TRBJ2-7	TGTGCCAGCAGCAAACAGGGTTACGAGCAGTACTTC	CASSKQGYEQYF
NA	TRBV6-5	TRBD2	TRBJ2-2	TGTGCCAGCAGTTACCGCCGGGAGGCCGGGGAGCTGTTTTTT	CASSYRREAGELFF
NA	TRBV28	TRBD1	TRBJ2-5	TGTGCCAGTGGGCCCGGGACAGGCGCACAAGAGACCCAGTACTTC	CASGPGTGAQETQYF
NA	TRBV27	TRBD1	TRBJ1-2	TGTGCCAGCAGTTTAACAGGGGAGTATGGCTACACCTTC	CASSLTGEYGYTF
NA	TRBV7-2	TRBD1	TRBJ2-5	TGTGCCAGCAGCCCCGGGACAGGGAGACAAGAGACCCAGTACTTC	CASSPGTGRQETQYF